What follows are 27 T cell receptor beta chains derived from one specimen sequenced in a study of Ad26.COV2.S vaccination and SARS-CoV-2 variants. Treatment given: approximately 18 received Ad26.COV2.S at low or high dose, single or two shots; about 5 received placebo; per-sample allocation not given. The study sampled participants on day 63 after the first vaccine or placebo injection. TCRdb's copy holds only in-frame clones and misses some; the assay was immunoSEQ multiplex PCR. The data contain about 350,000 clones, 65% to 90% of them singletons. Sequences were derived from peripheral blood, sampled in a trial of Ad26.COV2.S vaccine versus placebo. Receptor source: a person between 18 and 59 years old who received the Ad26.COV2.S COVID-19 vaccine or a placebo.

This chain links TRBV7-9 with TRBJ2-1, with a weak D call TRBD1 (5 bases). The V gene lost 0 bases and the J gene lost 10 bases, with 13 bases spanning the gap. The CDR3 is 14 amino acids. The germline V gene has CDR1 SEHNR and CDR2 FQNEAQ (reference sequence). The CDR3 region has the DNA TGTGCCAGCAGCTTAGCTTTGGGCTCAGGGGAGCAGTTCTTC. Translating gives CASSLALGSGEQFF.

The chain carries TRBV28 and TRBJ2-1; D remains ambiguous. The CDR3 length is 16 residues. Per the germline V gene, CDR1 is MDHEN and CDR2 is SYDVKM. The V end lost 10 bases, the J end lost 0 bases, and 19 bases lay between the germline ends. CDR3 sequence reads: CATDPPGVSSYNEQFF. In DNA, the CDR3 is TGTGCCACCGATCCCCCTGGGGTCAGCTCCTACAATGAGCAGTTCTTC.

The rearrangement links TRBV12-3 or TRBV12-4 to TRBJ2-5; no definite D call. The CDR3 extends over 13 amino acids. Trimming took off 8 bases at V and 7 bases at J, with 17 bases between the two ends. The CDR3, as DNA: TGTGCCAGCCCCACCCTGGGTAGAGGGACCCAGTACTTC. It is translated as CASPTLGRGTQYF.

Written as DNA, the CDR3 is TGTGCCAGCAGTTTAGATCTGAGCAGCACAGATACGCAGTATTTT. As protein: CASSLDLSSTDTQYF. V and J are TRBV28 and TRBJ2-3, with D unresolved. The CDR3 is made up of 15 amino acids. Germline-derived CDR1 and CDR2 are MDHEN and SYDVKM. V lost 2 bases and J lost 0, with 9 bases in between. Full variable domain (outside the CDR3, taken from reference TRBV28 and TRBJ2-3): DVKVTQSSRYLVKRTGEKVFLECVQDMDHENMFWYRQDPGLGLRLIYFSYDVKMKEKGDIPEGYSVSREKKERFSLILESASTNQTSMYLCASSLDLSSTDTQYFGPGTRLTVL.

The chain has TRBV14 and TRBJ1-1, with no clear D. CDR3 length: 14 residues. V gave up 4 bases and J gave up 1 base, with 10 bases separating them. Germline CDR1 is SGHDN and CDR2 is FVKESK. Written as DNA, the CDR3 is TGTGCCAGCAGCCTAGAAGCGGAGAACACTGAAGCTTTCTTT. Its translation: CASSLEAENTEAFF.

The chain couples TRBV19 to TRBJ1-5; TRBD1 might be the D (6 bases). CDR3 length: 15 amino acids. Germline CDR1 reads LNHDA; CDR2 reads SQIVND (reference sequence). Deletions cut 6 bases from V and 5 bases from J, with 17 bases between. CDR3 nucleotide sequence: TGTGCCAGTAGCCTTAACACAGGGTCGGATCAGCCCCAGCATTTT. Amino acid sequence: CASSLNTGSDQPQHF.

The chain couples TRBV7-9 to TRBJ2-2; D is ambiguous. The ends were cut back, 4 bases at V and 6 bases at J, with 21 bases in the middle. This CDR3 spans 17 amino acids. Germline V lookup: CDR1 SEHNR, CDR2 FQNEAQ (reference sequence). The CDR3 sequence: CASSSSIDTINAGELFF. The CDR3 nucleotides are TGTGCCAGCAGCTCCTCCATAGACACGATTAACGCCGGGGAGCTGTTTTTT. The full variable domain, with the rest looked up from reference TRBV7-9 and TRBJ2-2, is DTGVSQNPRHKITKRGQNVTFRCDPISEHNRLYWYRQTLGQGPEFLTYFQNEAQLEKSRLLSDRFSAERPKGSFSTLEIQRTEQGDSAMYLCASSSSIDTINAGELFFGEGSRLTVL.

As concerns this clone: The sample contains more than one DNA sequence encoding this CDR3. J is TRBJ1-5 and V is TRBV19; no clear D. This CDR3 spans 15 amino acids. Germline V gene data show CDR1 as LNHDA and CDR2 as SQIVND (reference sequence). Trimming took 5 bases from V and 0 from J, leaving 11 bases between them. The CDR3 sequence is CASSLTDYSNQPQHF. CDR3 sequence (DNA): TGTGCCAGTAGTCTGACGGATTATAGCAATCAGCCCCAGCATTTT.

The chain combines TRBV7-8 with TRBJ1-5; TRBD1 matches at 12 bases. Germline CDR1 is SGHVS and CDR2 is FQNEAQ. The CDR3 runs to 20 residues. V lost 2 bases and J lost 5; bases outside the gene matches: 16. In nucleotides, the CDR3 is TGTGCCAGCAGCTTAATTGTGGGACAGGGGGCCAGCCAAAAGTATCAGCCCCAGCATTTT. Amino acids: CASSLIVGQGASQKYQPQHF. The entire variable domain, with the rest obtained from reference TRBV7-8 and TRBJ1-5, is as follows: GAGVSQSPRYKVAKRGQDVALRCDPISGHVSLFWYQQALGQGPEFLTYFQNEAQLDKSGLPSDRFFAERPEGSVSTLKIQRTQQEDSAVYLCASSLIVGQGASQKYQPQHFGDGTRLSIL.

This clone was picked up a small number of times. The chain couples TRBV7-2 to TRBJ1-1; 11 bases match TRBD1. Germline trimming cut 2 bases from V and 5 bases from J; bases unmatched to any gene: 13. Germline CDR1 is SGHTA and CDR2 is FQGNSA. CDR3 length equals 18 residues. In nucleotides, the CDR3 is TGTGCCAGCAGCTTAACCGGGACAGGGGGTCGGGTGGGTACTGAAGCTTTCTTT. Translated, it gives CASSLTGTGGRVGTEAFF.

The gene calls are TRBV2 and TRBJ1-5; 9 bases are shared with TRBD1. The CDR3 consists of 16 residues. V lost 5 bases, J lost 5 bases, and 10 bases stayed unmatched. Germline V gene lookup returns CDR1 SNHLY and CDR2 FYNNEI. The CDR3 bases are TGTGCCAGCAGTTTATCGCCGGGACAGGGCCATCAGCCCCAGCATTTT. As protein: CASSLSPGQGHQPQHF.

The chain is built from TRBV11-2 and TRBJ2-1; unclear D gene. The CDR3 consists of 13 residues. Germline CDR1 SGHAT, CDR2 FQNNGV. V lost 1 base, J lost 8 bases, and 9 bases lay in between. The CDR3 DNA sequence: TGTGCCAGCAGCTTAGGACTCTGGGATGAGCAGTTCTTC. Translating it yields CASSLGLWDEQFF.

The chain has TRBV4-3 and TRBJ1-4, with D possibly being TRBD1 (5 bases). This CDR3 spans 15 amino acids. The V end lost 4 bases, the J end lost 7 bases, and 16 bases lay between the germline ends. Germline loops: CDR1 LGHNA, CDR2 YSLEER. CDR3 nucleotides: TGCGCCAGCAGCCGAGGGACTATGAGGAGTGAAAAACTGTTTTTT. This sequence encodes CASSRGTMRSEKLFF.

The V and J genes are TRBV7-9 and TRBJ2-1, with D perhaps TRBD2 (6 bases). CDR1 and CDR2 (germline): SEHNR, FQNEAQ (reference sequence). This CDR3 is built from 19 residues. The V end lost 5 bases, the J end lost 8 bases, and 31 bases lay between the germline ends. The CDR3 region has the DNA TGTGCCAGCAGCCCCCGTCCTGTTTCGGGAGATCCTTGGGGCTATGAGCAGTTCTTC. Its protein is CASSPRPVSGDPWGYEQFF.

Here the CDR3 reads CASSFAGASSTDTQYF. In DNA form, the CDR3 reads TGTGCCAGCTCGTTCGCAGGGGCGTCTAGCACAGATACGCAGTATTTT. This sequence joins TRBV18 and TRBJ2-3; the D gene is possibly TRBD1 (6 bases). Germline lookup yields CDR1 KGHSH and CDR2 LQKENI. The CDR3 is 16 amino acids. The V gene lost 6 bases and the J gene lost 0 bases, with 16 bases spanning the gap. The full variable domain, rest sourced from reference TRBV18 and TRBJ2-3, is NAGVMQNPRHLVRRRGQEARLRCSPMKGHSHVYWYRQLPEEGLKFMVYLQKENIIDESGMPKERFSAEFPKEGPSILRIQQVVRGDSAAYFCASSFAGASSTDTQYFGPGTRLTVL.

This clone is a singleton in its sample. In nucleotides, the CDR3 is TGTGCCAGCAGCGCCTTAGACAGGGAAGTGAACACTGAAGCTTTCTTT. It codes for CASSALDREVNTEAFF. This chain joins TRBV9 and TRBJ1-1; 7 bases match TRBD1. CDR1 is SGDLS and CDR2 is YYNGEE in the germline V gene. The junction had 8 bases not matched to a gene; V was cut back by 3 bases and J by 0 bases. The CDR3 runs to 16 residues.

CDR3 sequence reads: CASSLRQMNTEAFF. The CDR3 coding sequence is TGCGCCAGCAGTCTTAGACAAATGAACACTGAAGCTTTCTTT. The rearrangement uses TRBV5-1 and TRBJ1-1; D remains unclear. The V end was cut by 5 bases, the J end by 0 bases, with 11 bases between. This CDR3 comprises 14 residues. Germline lookup yields CDR1 SGHRS and CDR2 YFSETQ.

The CDR3 is CASSYMTGVAYEQYF. CDR3 nucleotide sequence: TGTGCCAGCAGCTACATGACAGGGGTGGCCTACGAGCAGTACTTC. V gene TRBV5-4 combines with J gene TRBJ2-7, with TRBD1 matching 8 bases. The CDR3 length is 15 residues. The V gene's germline CDR1 is SGHNT and CDR2 YYREEE (reference sequence). V was clipped by 3 bases and J by 2 bases; unmatched bases: 7.

This clone was counted only a few times. The V gene is TRBV19, the J gene TRBJ2-7; D could derive from TRBD1 or TRBD2 (6 bases each). This CDR3 is built from 15 residues. V was clipped by 6 bases and J by 0 bases, with 15 bases between them. CDR1 is LNHDA, CDR2 SQIVND, per germline (reference sequence). CDR3 residues: CASSLSSGASYEQYF. In DNA, the CDR3 is TGTGCCAGTAGCCTTTCTTCGGGGGCCTCCTACGAGCAGTACTTC.

The chain employs TRBV28 and TRBJ1-2, with 9 bases matching TRBD1. The J segment lost 8 bases and the V segment lost 5 bases, leaving 6 bases of the junction unmatched. Per germline, CDR1 MDHEN and CDR2 SYDVKM. The length of the CDR3 is 13 residues. This CDR3 is CASSPGTGYGYTF. In nucleotides, the CDR3 is TGTGCCAGCAGTCCCGGGACAGGGTACGGCTACACCTTC.

V usage is TRBV5-6 and J usage is TRBJ2-5; 8 nucleotides agree with TRBD1. The CDR3 has 14 residues. J lost 5 bases, V lost 3 bases, and 6 bases had no gene match. Looked up from germline, CDR1 is SGHDT and CDR2 is YYEEEE. The CDR3 nucleotides read TGTGCCAGCAGCTCTGCGACAGGGGCGGAGACCCAGTACTTC. Amino acid sequence: CASSSATGAETQYF. Drawing the rest from reference TRBV5-6 and TRBJ2-5, the complete variable domain is DAGVTQSPTHLIKTRGQQVTLRCSPKSGHDTVSWYQQALGQGPQFIFQYYEEEERQRGNFPDRFSGHQFPNYSSELNVNALLLGDSALYLCASSSATGAETQYFGPGTRLLVL.

V and J are TRBV2 and TRBJ1-5; TRBD1 aligns across 7 bases. The CDR3 loop spans 13 amino acids. Germline lookup yields CDR1 SNHLY and CDR2 FYNNEI. Trimming took 5 bases from V and 4 from J; bases not matched to a gene: 2. The CDR3 DNA sequence: TGTGCCAGCAGTCGGGACAGTAATCAGCCCCAGCATTTT. Its protein product is CASSRDSNQPQHF.

The chain is built from TRBV28 and TRBJ1-3, with D hard to call. The CDR3 has 15 amino acids. The germline gives CDR1 MDHEN, CDR2 SYDVKM. Trimming shortened V by 6 bases and J by 0 bases, and 12 bases separated the two germline ends. The CDR3 sequence: CASRPTDLSGNTIYF. The CDR3 DNA sequence: TGTGCCAGCAGGCCGACGGACCTCTCTGGAAACACCATATATTTT.

The chain has TRBV3-1 (or the pseudogene TRBV3-2) and TRBJ1-5; 7 positions agree with TRBD1. The CDR3 spans 18 residues. The junction had 24 bases not matched to a gene; V was cut back by 9 bases and J by 7 bases. CDR1 is LGHDT, CDR2 YNNKEL, per germline (reference sequence). The CDR3 protein is CASQPRQGGAKGEQPQHF. The DNA of the CDR3 is TGTGCCAGTCAACCCAGGCAGGGGGGAGCTAAGGGCGAACAGCCCCAGCATTTT.

V gene TRBV27 combines with J gene TRBJ1-6; TRBD1 might be the D (6 bases). Germline values: CDR1 MNHEY, CDR2 SMNVEV (reference sequence). V lost 6 bases and J 0 bases, leaving 21 bases between the germline ends. The CDR3 consists of 19 residues. The CDR3: CASSSRGTSGPSYNSPLHF. In nucleotides, the CDR3 is TGTGCCAGCAGCTCTCGTGGGACATCCGGGCCCTCCTATAATTCACCCCTCCACTTT.

V usage is TRBV10-3 and J usage is TRBJ1-6; D gene uncertain. The CDR3 loop spans 16 amino acids. The V end lost 2 bases, the J end lost 7 bases, and 15 bases lay between the germline ends. CDR1 and CDR2 (germline): ENHRY, SYGVKD. The CDR3 here is CAISEGQGQWNSPLHF. The CDR3 nucleotides read TGTGCCATCAGTGAGGGTCAAGGCCAGTGGAATTCACCCCTCCACTTT.

The chain links TRBV5-1 to TRBJ2-1, with 14 bases fitting TRBD2. Germline CDR1 is SGHRS and CDR2 is YFSETQ. The CDR3 is made up of 16 amino acids. V shed 4 bases, J shed 9 bases, and the junction held 9 bases outside the gene matches. As DNA, the CDR3 is TGCGCCAGCAGCCCCAAGACTAGCGGGGGGGCCCGTGAGCAGTTCTTC. This gives the protein CASSPKTSGGAREQFF.